This T cell receptor (beta chain) was observed in a study of blood T cell repertoires in COVID-19. This study enrolled people aged 18 to 89 from approximately 24 US geographic areas. Deletions cut 4 bases from V and 12 bases from J, with 13 bases between. The CDR3 covers 11 residues. Germline V gene sequence: CDR1 SGHDT, CDR2 YYEEEE. This clone appeared a few times. As originally analysed: Cell counts per sample came from amplifying reference gene primers. Libraries were prepared by immunoSEQ multiplex PCR; TCRdb keeps only in-frame clonotypes and omits some of them. Clonal size and the V and J genes are those of that table, whereas D and trimming came from the DNA. This sample has 390,000 or so clones, with about 83% found just once.

The clonotype was recovered from a woman aged 45-59 years who had recovered from COVID-19. The V call is TRBV5-6, the J call TRBJ1-1; D is uncertain. Sequenced sample: PBMCs or T cells enriched from blood (not recorded which). Written as DNA, the CDR3 is TGTGCCAGCAGCGTGGTAATGGAGACTTTCTTT. It codes for CASSVVMETFF.